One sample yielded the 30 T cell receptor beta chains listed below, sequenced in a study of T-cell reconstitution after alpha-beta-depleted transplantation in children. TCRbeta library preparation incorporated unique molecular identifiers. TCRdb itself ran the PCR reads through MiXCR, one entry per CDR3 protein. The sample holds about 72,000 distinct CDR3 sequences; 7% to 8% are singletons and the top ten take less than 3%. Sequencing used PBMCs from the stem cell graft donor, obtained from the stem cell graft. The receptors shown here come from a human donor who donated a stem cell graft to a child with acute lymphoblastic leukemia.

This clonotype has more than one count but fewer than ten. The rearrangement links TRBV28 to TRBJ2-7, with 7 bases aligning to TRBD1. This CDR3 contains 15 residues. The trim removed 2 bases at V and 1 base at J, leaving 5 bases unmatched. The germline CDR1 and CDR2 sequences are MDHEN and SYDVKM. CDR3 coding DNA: TGTGCCAGCAGTTTACCCCGACAGGGATCCTACGAGCAGTACTTC. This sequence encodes CASSLPRQGSYEQYF.

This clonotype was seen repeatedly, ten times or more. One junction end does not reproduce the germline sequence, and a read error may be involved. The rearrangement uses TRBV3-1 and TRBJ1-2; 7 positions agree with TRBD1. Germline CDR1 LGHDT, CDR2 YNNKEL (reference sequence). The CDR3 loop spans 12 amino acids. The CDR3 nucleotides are TGTGCCAGTAGCCAGGGGGACTATGGCTACACCTTC. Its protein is CASSQGDYGYTF.

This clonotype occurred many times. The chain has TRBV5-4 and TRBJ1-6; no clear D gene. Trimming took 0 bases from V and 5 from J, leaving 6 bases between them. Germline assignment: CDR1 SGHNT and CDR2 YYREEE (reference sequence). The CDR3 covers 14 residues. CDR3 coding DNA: TGTGCCAGCAGCTTGGAGGTAGATAATTCACCCCTCCACTTT. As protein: CASSLEVDNSPLHF. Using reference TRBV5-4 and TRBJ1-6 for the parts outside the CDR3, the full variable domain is ETGVTQSPTHLIKTRGQQVTLRCSSQSGHNTVSWYQQALGQGPQFIFQYYREEENGRGNFPPRFSGLQFPNYSSELNVNALELDDSALYLCASSLEVDNSPLHFGNGTRLTVT.

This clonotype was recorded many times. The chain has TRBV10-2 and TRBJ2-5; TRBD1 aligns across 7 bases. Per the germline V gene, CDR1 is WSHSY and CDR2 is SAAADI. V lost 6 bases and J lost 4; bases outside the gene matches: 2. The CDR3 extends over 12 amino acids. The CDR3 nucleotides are TGCGCCAGCAGGGACAGGATAGAGACCCAGTACTTC. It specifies CASRDRIETQYF.

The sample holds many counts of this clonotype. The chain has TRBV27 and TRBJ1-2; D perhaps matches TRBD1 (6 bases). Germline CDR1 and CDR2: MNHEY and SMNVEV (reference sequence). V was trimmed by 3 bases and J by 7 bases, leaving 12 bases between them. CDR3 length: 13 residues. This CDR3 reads CASSLGGPSGYTF. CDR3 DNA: TGTGCCAGCAGTTTGGGGGGGCCTAGTGGCTACACCTTC.

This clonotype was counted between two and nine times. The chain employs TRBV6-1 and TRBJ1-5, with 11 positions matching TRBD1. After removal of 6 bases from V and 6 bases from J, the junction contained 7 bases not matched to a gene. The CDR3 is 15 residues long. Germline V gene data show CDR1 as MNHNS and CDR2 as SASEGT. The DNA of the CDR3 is TGTGCCAGCAGCGCCGGGACAGGGGGAATTCAGCCCCAGCATTTT. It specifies CASSAGTGGIQPQHF.

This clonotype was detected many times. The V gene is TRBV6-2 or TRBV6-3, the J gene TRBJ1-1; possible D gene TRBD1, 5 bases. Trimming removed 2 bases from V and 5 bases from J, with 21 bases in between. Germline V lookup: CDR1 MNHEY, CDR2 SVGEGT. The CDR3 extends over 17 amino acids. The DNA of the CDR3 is TGTGCCAGCAGTTACGGACAAGAAACCAGGAGTAGGACTGAAGCTTTCTTT. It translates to CASSYGQETRSRTEAFF.

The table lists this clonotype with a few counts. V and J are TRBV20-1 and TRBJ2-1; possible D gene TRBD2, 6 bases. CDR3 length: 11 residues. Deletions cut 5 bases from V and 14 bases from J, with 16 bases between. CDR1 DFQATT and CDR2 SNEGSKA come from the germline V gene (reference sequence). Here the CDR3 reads CSAFSGPGKFF. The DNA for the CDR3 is TGCAGTGCTTTTAGCGGTCCCGGGAAGTTCTTC.

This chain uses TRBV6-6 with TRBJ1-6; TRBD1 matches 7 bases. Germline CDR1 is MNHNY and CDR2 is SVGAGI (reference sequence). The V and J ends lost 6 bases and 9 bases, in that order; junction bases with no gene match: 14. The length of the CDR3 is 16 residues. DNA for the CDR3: TGTGCCAGCAGGTTAACAGGGGCTAGCTTTCCTTCACCCCTCCACTTT. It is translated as CASRLTGASFPSPLHF.

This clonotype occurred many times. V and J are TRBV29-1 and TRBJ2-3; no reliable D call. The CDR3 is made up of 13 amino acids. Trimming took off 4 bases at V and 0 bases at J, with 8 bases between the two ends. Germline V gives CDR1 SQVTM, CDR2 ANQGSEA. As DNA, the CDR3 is TGCAGCGTTGCGAGGCGGAGCACAGATACGCAGTATTTT. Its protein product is CSVARRSTDTQYF.

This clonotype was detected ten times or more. The CDR3 bases are TGTGCCAGCCGAGTACGAGGGGGCGCCTATAATTCACCCCTCCACTTT. Its translation: CASRVRGGAYNSPLHF. This chain uses TRBV12-3 or TRBV12-4 with TRBJ1-6; 7 nucleotides line up with TRBD1. V shed 8 bases, J shed 2 bases, and the junction held 9 bases outside the gene matches. There are 16 residues in the CDR3.

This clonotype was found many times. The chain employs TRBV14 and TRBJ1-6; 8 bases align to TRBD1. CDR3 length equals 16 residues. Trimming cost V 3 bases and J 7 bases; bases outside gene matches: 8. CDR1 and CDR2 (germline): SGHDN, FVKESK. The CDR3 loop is CASSHKDRGWNSPLHF. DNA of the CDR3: TGTGCCAGCAGCCATAAAGACAGGGGTTGGAATTCACCCCTCCACTTT.

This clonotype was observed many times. The CDR3 sequence: CASSPRGKRGSNEQFF. For the CDR3, the DNA is TGTGCCAGCAGTCCCAGGGGCAAGCGGGGGAGCAATGAGCAGTTCTTC. The V call is TRBV12-3 or TRBV12-4, the J call TRBJ2-1; 8 positions match TRBD2. Trimming removed 5 bases from V and 6 bases from J; junction bases left unmatched: 12. The CDR3 is 16 residues long.

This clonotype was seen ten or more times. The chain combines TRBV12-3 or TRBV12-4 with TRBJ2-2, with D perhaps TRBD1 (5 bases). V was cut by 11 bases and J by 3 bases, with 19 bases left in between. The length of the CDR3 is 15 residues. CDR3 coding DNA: TGTGCCCCTCACCCCCGGCCCAGGGACACCGGGGAGCTGTTTTTT. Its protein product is CAPHPRPRDTGELFF.

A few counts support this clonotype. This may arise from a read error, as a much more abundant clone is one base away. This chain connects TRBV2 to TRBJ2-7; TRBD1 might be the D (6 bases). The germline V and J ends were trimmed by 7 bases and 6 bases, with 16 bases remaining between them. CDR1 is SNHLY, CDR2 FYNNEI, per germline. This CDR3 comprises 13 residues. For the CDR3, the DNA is TGTGCCAGCATTGGGCAGGGGTGGGTCGAGCAGTACTTC. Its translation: CASIGQGWVEQYF.

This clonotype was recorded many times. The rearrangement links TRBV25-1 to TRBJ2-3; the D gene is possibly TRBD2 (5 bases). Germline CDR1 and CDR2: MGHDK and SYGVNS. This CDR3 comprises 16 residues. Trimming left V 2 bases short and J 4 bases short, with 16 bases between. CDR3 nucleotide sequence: TGTGCCAGCAGTGAAAGAGGGTTGTGGGCCCCAGATACGCAGTATTTT. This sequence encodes CASSERGLWAPDTQYF.

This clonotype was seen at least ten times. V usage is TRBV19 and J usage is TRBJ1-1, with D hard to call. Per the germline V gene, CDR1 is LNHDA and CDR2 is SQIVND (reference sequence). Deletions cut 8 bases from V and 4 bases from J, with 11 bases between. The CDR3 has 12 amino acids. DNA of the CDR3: TGTGCCAGTGGTGTTGCCGCCACTGAAGCTTTCTTT. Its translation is CASGVAATEAFF.

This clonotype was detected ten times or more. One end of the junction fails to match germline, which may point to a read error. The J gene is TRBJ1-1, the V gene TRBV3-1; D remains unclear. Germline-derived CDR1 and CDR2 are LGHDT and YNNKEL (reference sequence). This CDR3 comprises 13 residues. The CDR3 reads CASSPTRNAEAFF. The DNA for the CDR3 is TGTGCCAGCAGCCCGACGAGGAACGCTGAAGCTTTCTTT.

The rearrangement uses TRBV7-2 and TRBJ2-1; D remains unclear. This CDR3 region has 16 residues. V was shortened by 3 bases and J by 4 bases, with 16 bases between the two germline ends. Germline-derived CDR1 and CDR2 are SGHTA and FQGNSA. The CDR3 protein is CASSLRGSQTYNEQFF. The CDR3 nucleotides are TGTGCCAGCAGCTTGCGTGGTAGCCAGACTTACAATGAGCAGTTCTTC.

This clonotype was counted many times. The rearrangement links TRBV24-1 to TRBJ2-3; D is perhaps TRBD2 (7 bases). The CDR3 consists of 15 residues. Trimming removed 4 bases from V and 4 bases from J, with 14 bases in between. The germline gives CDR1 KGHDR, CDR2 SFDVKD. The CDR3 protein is CATSDRGAGADTQYF. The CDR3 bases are TGTGCCACCAGTGACCGGGGGGCCGGAGCAGATACGCAGTATTTT.

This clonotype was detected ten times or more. In nucleotides, the CDR3 is TGTGCCAGCAGCCGGGGGGCCACCTACGAGCAGTACTTC. As protein: CASSRGATYEQYF. V gene TRBV27 combines with J gene TRBJ2-7; tentatively, D is TRBD2 (7 bases). Trimming removed 6 bases from V and 2 bases from J, with 11 bases in between. The CDR3 has 13 residues. CDR1 and CDR2 from the germline V gene are MNHEY and SMNVEV (reference sequence).

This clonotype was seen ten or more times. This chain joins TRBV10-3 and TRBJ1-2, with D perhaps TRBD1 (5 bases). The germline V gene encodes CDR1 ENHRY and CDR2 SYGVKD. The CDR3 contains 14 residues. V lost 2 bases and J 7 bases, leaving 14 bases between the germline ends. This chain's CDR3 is CAISEEGTRPGYTF. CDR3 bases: TGTGCCATCAGTGAGGAGGGGACCCGGCCTGGCTACACCTTC.

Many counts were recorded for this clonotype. Here the CDR3 DNA reads TGTGCCAGCAGTTTACAGGGGGTGTGGAATGAAAAACTGTTTTTT. Translated, it gives CASSLQGVWNEKLFF. The rearrangement uses TRBV27 and TRBJ1-4, with 7 bases aligning to TRBD1. This CDR3 region has 15 residues. V dropped 2 bases and J dropped 5; count of bases not matched to a gene: 5. Per germline, CDR1 MNHEY and CDR2 SMNVEV (reference sequence).

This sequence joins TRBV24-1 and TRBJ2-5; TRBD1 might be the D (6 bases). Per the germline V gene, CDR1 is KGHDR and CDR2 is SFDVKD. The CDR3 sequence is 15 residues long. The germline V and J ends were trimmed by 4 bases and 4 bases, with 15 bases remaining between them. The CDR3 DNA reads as TGTGCCACCAGTGAATCAACAGGGTGGAGAGAGACCCAGTACTTC. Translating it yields CATSESTGWRETQYF.

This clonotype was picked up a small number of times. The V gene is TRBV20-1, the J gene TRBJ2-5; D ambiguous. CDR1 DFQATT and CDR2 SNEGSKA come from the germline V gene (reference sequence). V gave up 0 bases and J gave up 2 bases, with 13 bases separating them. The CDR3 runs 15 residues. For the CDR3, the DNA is TGCAGTGCTAGAGATACGGCTACCCAACAAGAGACCCAGTACTTC. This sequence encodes CSARDTATQQETQYF.

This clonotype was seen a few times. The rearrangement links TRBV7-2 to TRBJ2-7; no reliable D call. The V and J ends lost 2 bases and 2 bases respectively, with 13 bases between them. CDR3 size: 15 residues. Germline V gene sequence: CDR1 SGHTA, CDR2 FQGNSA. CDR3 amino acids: CASSLWSVGTYEQYF. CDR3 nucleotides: TGTGCCAGCAGCTTATGGTCAGTTGGGACCTACGAGCAGTACTTC.

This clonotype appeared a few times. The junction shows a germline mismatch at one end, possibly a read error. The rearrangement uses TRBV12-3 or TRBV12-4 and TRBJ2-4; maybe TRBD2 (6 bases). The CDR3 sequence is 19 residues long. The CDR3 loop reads CTSSLEGHLPFRAKNIQYF. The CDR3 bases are TGTACCAGCAGTTTGGAGGGCCATCTCCCCTTTCGAGCCAAAAACATTCAGTACTTC.

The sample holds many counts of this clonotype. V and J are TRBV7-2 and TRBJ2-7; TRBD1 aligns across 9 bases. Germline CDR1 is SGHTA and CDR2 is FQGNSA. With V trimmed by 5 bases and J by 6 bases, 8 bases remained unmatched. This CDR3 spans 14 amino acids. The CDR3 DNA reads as TGTGCCAGCAGCCGGTACAGGGGGCACGGCGAGCAGTACTTC. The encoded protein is CASSRYRGHGEQYF.

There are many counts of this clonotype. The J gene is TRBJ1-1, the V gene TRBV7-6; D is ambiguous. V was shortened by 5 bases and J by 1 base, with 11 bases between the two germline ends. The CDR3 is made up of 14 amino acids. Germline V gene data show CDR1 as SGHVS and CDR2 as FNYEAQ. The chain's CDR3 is CASSPGERNTEAFF. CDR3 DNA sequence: TGTGCCAGCAGCCCCGGGGAGAGGAACACTGAAGCTTTCTTT.

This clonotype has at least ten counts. The CDR3: CASSFVSREEQYF. The DNA for the CDR3 is TGTGCCAGCAGCTTCGTGTCTCGGGAGGAGCAGTACTTC. The J gene is TRBJ2-7, the V gene TRBV5-6, with D maybe TRBD2 (6 bases). The length of the CDR3 is 13 residues. The V end was cut by 2 bases, the J end by 7 bases, with 13 bases between. Germline CDR1 and CDR2: SGHDT and YYEEEE.